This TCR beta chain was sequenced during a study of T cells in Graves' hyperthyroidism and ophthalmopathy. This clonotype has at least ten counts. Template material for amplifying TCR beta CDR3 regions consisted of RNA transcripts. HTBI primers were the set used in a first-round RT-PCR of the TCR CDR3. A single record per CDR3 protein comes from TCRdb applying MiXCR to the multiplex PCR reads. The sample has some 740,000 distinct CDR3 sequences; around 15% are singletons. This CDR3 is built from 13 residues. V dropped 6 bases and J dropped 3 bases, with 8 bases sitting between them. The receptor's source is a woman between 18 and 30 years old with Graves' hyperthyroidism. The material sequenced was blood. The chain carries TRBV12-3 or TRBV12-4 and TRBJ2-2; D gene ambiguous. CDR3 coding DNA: TGTGCCAGCAGATCCTATTACACCGGGGAGCTGTTTTTT. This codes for CASRSYYTGELFF.